A single sample is the source of the 5 T cell receptor beta chains below, sequenced in a study of blood T cell repertoires in COVID-19. The table came from immunoSEQ multiplex PCR; TCRdb's copy has only in-frame clones and leaves some out. The sample has 200,000 to 250,000 clones, 86% seen once. Sequencing was carried out using peripheral blood. Every receptor here comes from a man aged 25-40 years who had recovered from COVID-19.

The chain uses TRBV28 and TRBJ2-7; TRBD1 matches at 7 bases. V lost 7 bases to trimming and J lost 0 bases; unmatched junction nucleotides: 21. The CDR3 runs to 19 residues. Germline V lookup: CDR1 MDHEN, CDR2 SYDVKM. This CDR3 is CASTRDSGLLMASSYEQYF. CDR3 DNA: TGTGCCAGCACCCGGGACAGCGGACTCCTAATGGCTAGCTCCTACGAGCAGTACTTC.

This clone showed up just once. The chain is built from TRBV2 and TRBJ1-2; unclear D gene. CDR3 length: 11 amino acids. The V and J ends lost 8 bases and 8 bases respectively, with 12 bases between them. Germline lookup yields CDR1 SNHLY and CDR2 FYNNEI. The CDR3 sequence is CASGRTVGYTF. In DNA, the CDR3 is TGTGCCAGCGGGCGAACCGTCGGCTACACCTTC. The full variable domain, its missing parts supplied by reference TRBV2 and TRBJ1-2, is EPEVTQTPSHQVTQMGQEVILRCVPISNHLYFYWYRQILGQKVEFLVSFYNNEISEKSEIFDDQFSVERPDGSNFTLKIRSTKLEDSAMYFCASGRTVGYTFGSGTRLTVV.

This clone appeared a single time. The chain has TRBV30 and TRBJ2-7; a weak D match, TRBD2 (5 bases). V lost 3 bases and J 6 bases, leaving 9 bases between the germline ends. CDR1 and CDR2 from the germline V gene are GTSNPN and SVGIG (reference sequence). This CDR3 region has 11 residues. The CDR3 here is CAWRNEGEQYF. In nucleotides, the CDR3 is TGTGCCTGGAGAAATGAGGGCGAGCAGTACTTC.

The chain combines TRBV21-1 with TRBJ1-5; the listed D gene, TRBD1, was not tested against the DNA. TRBV21-1 is annotated as a pseudogene. The CDR3 loop spans 18 amino acids. The chain's CDR3 is CASSKARGLSISNQPQHF. The CDR3 bases are TGTGCCAGCAGCAAAGCTAGGGGCCTCTCGATTAGCAATCAGCCCCAGCATTTT.

This rearrangement joins TRBV19 to TRBJ1-1; the D is unclear. Germline V gene lookup returns CDR1 LNHDA and CDR2 SQIVND (reference sequence). This CDR3 comprises 16 residues. Trimming pared 0 bases from V and 3 bases from J, leaving 14 bases between. The CDR3 DNA sequence: TGTGCCAGTAGTATAGATCTCGCAGAGAGGGACACTGAAGCTTTCTTT. Its protein is CASSIDLAERDTEAFF.